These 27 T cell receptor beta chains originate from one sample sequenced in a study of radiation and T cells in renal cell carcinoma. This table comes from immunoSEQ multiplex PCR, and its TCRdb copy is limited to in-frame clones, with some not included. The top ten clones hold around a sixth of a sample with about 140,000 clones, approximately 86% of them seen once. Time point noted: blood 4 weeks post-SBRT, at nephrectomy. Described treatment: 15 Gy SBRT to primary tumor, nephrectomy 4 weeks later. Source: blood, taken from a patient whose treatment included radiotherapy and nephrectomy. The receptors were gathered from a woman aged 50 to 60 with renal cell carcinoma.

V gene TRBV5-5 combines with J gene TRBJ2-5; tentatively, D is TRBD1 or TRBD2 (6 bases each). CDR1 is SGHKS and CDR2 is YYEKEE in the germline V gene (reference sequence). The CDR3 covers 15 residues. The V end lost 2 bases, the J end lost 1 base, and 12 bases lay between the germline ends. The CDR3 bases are TGTGCCAGCAGCTTTGGAGGGGGGATCCAAGAGACCCAGTACTTC. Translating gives CASSFGGGIQETQYF.

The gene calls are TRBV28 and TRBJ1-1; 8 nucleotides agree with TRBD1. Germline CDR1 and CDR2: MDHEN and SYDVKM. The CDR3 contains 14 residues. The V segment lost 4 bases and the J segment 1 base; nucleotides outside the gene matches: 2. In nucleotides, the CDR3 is TGTGCCAGCAGTTCAGGGGGCGCGAACACTGAAGCTTTCTTT. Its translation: CASSSGGANTEAFF.

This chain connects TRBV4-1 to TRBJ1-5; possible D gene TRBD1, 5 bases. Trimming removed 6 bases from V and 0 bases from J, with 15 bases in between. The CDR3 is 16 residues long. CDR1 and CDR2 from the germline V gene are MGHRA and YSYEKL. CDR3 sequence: CASSPQLRVSNQPQHF. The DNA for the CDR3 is TGCGCCAGCAGTCCCCAACTCAGGGTTAGCAATCAGCCCCAGCATTTT.

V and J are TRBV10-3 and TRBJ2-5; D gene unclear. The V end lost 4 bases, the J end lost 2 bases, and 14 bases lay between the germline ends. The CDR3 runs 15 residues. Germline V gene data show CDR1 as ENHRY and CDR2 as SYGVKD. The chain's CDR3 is CAISGSKQFQETQYF. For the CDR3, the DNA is TGTGCCATCAGTGGGTCTAAGCAATTTCAAGAGACCCAGTACTTC.

DNA of the CDR3: TGTGCCAGCAGTGGACGATGGAACACCGGGGAGCTGTTTTTT. This translates into CASSGRWNTGELFF. The chain is built from TRBV25-1 and TRBJ2-2, with D hard to call. The CDR3 extends over 14 amino acids. The V and J ends lost 4 bases and 1 base respectively, with 7 bases between them. Germline V gene lookup returns CDR1 MGHDK and CDR2 SYGVNS.

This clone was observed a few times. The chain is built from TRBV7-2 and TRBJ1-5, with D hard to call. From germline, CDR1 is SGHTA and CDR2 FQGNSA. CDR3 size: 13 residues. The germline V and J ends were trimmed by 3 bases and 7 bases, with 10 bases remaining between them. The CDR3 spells CASSFAGGQPQHF. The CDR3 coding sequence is TGTGCCAGCAGCTTTGCGGGAGGCCAGCCCCAGCATTTT.

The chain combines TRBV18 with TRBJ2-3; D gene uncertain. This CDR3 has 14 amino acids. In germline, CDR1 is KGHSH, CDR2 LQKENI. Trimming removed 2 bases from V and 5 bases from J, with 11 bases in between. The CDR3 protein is CASSPISGLDTQYF. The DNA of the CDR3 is TGTGCCAGCTCACCAATATCGGGTTTAGATACGCAGTATTTT.

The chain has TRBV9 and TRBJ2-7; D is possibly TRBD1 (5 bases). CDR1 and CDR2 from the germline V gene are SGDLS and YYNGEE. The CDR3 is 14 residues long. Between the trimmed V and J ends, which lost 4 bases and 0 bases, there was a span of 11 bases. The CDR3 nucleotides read TGTGCCAGCAGCTTAGGGGTAAGCTCCTACGAGCAGTACTTC. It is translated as CASSLGVSSYEQYF. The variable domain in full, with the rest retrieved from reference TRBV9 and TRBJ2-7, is DSGVTQTPKHLITATGQRVTLRCSPRSGDLSVYWYQQSLDQGLQFLIQYYNGEERAKGNILERFSAQQFPDLHSELNLSSLELGDSALYFCASSLGVSSYEQYFGPGTRLTVT.

The CDR3 loop reads CASSPPGDSTEQYF. CDR3 nucleotide sequence: TGTGCCAGCAGTCCCCCGGGAGACTCTACCGAGCAGTACTTC. The V call is TRBV6-5, the J call TRBJ2-7; tentative D call: TRBD2 (6 bases). Germline V lookup: CDR1 MNHEY, CDR2 SVGAGI. This CDR3 contains 14 residues. V was cut by 5 bases and J by 6 bases, with 17 bases left in between.

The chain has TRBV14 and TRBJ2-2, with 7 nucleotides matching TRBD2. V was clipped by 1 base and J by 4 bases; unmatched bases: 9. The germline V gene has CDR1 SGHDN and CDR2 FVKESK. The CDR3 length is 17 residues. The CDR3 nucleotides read TGTGCCAGCAGCCAAGGATCCAGCGGGGCGCTCACCGGGGAGCTGTTTTTT. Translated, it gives CASSQGSSGALTGELFF.

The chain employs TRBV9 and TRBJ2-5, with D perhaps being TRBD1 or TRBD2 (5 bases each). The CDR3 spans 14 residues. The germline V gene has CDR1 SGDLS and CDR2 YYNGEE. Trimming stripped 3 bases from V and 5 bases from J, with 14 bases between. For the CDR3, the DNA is TGTGCCAGCAGCGCCCGTGGGACGGAGGAGACCCAGTACTTC. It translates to CASSARGTEETQYF.

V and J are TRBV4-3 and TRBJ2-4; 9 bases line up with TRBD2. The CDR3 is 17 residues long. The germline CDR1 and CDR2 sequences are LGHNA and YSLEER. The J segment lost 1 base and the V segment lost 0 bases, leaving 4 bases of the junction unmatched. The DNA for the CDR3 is TGCGCCAGCAGCCAAGATGCGGGGGGGGGTGCCAAAAACATTCAGTACTTC. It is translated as CASSQDAGGGAKNIQYF.

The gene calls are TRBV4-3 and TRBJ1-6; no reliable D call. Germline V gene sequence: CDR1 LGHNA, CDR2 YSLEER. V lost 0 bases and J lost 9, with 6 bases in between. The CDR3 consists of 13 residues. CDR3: CASSQDRTSPLHF. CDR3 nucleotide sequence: TGCGCCAGCAGCCAAGATCGGACTTCACCCCTCCACTTT.

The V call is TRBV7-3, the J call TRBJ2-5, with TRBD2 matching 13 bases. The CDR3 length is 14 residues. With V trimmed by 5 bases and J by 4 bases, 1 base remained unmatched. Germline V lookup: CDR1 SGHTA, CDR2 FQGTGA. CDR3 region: CASSRTSGRETQYF. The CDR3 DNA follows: TGTGCCAGCAGCCGGACTAGCGGGAGAGAGACCCAGTACTTC.

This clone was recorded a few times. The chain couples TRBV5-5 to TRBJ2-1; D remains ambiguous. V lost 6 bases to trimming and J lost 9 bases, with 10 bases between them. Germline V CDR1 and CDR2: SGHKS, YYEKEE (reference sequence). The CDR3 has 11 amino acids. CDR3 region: CASTMESEQFF. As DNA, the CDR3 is TGTGCCAGCACCATGGAGTCTGAGCAGTTCTTC.

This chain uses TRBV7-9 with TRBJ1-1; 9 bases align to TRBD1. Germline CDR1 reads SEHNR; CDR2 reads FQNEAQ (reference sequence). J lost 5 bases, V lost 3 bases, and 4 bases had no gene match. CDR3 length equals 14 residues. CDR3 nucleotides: TGTGCCAGCAGCTTCACAGGGGGCAGGACTGAAGCTTTCTTT. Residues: CASSFTGGRTEAFF.

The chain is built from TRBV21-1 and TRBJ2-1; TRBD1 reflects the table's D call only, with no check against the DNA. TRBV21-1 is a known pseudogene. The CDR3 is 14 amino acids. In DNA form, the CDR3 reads TGTGCCAGCAGCCTGAACCGGGACAGAAAAACGCAGTTCTTC. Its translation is CASSLNRDRKTQFF.

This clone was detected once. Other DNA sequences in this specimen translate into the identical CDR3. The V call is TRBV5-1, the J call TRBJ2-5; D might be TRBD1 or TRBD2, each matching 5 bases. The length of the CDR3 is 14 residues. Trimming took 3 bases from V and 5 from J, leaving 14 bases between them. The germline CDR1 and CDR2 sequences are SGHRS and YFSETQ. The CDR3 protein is CASSSGPRRETQYF. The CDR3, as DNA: TGCGCCAGCAGCTCGGGACCCCGTAGGGAGACCCAGTACTTC.

The CDR3 DNA is TGCGCCAGCAGCCAAGATCCCCCGTACAGGGACAGCTCTGGGGCCAACGTCCTGACTTTC. Its translation: CASSQDPPYRDSSGANVLTF. V and J are TRBV4-3 and TRBJ2-6; 7 nucleotides agree with TRBD1. V lost 0 bases to trimming and J lost 0 bases; unmatched junction nucleotides: 11. CDR3 length: 20 amino acids. Germline loops: CDR1 LGHNA, CDR2 YSLEER.

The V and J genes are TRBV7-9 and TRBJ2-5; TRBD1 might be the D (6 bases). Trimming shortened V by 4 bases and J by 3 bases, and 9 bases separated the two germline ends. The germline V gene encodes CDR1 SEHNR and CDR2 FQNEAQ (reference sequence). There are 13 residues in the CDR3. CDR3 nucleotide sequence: TGTGCCAGCAGCTGGGCAGGGGAAGAGACCCAGTACTTC. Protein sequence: CASSWAGEETQYF.

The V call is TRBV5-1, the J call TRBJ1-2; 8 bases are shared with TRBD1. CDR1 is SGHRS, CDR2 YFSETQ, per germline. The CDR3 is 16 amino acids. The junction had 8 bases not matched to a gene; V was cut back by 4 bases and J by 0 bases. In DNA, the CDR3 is TGCGCCAGCAGCCCAGACAGGGGTGTCTCTAACTATGGCTACACCTTC. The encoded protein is CASSPDRGVSNYGYTF.

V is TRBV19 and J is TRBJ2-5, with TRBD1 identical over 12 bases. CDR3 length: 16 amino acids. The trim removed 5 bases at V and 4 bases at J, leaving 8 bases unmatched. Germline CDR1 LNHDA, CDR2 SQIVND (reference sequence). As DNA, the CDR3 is TGTGCCAGTAGTTCTTTGGGACAGGGGGCAGGAGAGACCCAGTACTTC. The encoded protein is CASSSLGQGAGETQYF.

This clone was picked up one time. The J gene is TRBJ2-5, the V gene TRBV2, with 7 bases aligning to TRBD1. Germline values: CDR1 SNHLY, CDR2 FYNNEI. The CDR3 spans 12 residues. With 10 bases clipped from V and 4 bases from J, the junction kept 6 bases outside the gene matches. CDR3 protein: CATHTGVETQYF. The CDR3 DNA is TGTGCCACACACACAGGGGTAGAGACCCAGTACTTC.

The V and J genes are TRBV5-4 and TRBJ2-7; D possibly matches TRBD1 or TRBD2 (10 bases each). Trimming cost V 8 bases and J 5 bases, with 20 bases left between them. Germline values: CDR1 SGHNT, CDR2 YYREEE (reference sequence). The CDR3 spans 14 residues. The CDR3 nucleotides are TGTGCCAGTCGGACAGGGGGACTAGCGAACGAGCAGTACTTC. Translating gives CASRTGGLANEQYF.

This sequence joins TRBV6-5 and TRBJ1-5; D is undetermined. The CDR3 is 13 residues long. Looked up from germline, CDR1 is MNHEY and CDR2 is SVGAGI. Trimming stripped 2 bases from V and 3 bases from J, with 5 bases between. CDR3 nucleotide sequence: TGTGCCAGCAGTTACAGGGTCAATCAGCCCCAGCATTTT. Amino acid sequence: CASSYRVNQPQHF.

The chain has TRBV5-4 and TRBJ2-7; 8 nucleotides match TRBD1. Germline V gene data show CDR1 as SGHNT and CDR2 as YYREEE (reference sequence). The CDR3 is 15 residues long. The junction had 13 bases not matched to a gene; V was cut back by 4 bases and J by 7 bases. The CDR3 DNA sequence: TGTGCCAGCAGCACGGGGACAGGTCAAACCCGGGAGCAGTACTTC. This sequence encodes CASSTGTGQTREQYF.

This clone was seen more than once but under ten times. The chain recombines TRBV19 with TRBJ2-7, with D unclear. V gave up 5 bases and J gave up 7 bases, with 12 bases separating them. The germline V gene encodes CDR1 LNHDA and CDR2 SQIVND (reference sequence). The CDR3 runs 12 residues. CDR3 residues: CASSYGGGEQYF. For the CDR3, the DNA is TGTGCCAGTAGTTACGGCGGTGGGGAGCAGTACTTC. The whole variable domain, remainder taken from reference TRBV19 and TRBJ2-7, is DGGITQSPKYLFRKEGQNVTLSCEQNLNHDAMYWYRQDPGQGLRLIYYSQIVNDFQKGDIAEGYSVSREKKESFPLTVTSAQKNPTAFYLCASSYGGGEQYFGPGTRLTVT.